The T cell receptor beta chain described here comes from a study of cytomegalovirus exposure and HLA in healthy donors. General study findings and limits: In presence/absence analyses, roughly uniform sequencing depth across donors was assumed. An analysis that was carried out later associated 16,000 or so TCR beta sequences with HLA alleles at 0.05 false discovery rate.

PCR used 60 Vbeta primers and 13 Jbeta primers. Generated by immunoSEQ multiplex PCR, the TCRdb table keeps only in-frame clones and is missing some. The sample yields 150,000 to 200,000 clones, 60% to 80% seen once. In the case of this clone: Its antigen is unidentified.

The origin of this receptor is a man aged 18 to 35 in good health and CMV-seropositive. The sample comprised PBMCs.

The CDR3 DNA reads as TGTGCCAGCAGTGCTGTATCAGGGAACATTCAGTACTTC. It specifies CASSAVSGNIQYF. The chain joins TRBV5-6 to TRBJ2-4, with a possible D match to TRBD1 (5 bases). Trimming removed 5 bases at V and 7 bases at J, with 13 bases between. The CDR3 totals 13 residues. Germline V CDR1 and CDR2: SGHDT, YYEEEE.